One sample yielded the 13 T cell receptor beta chains listed below, sequenced in a study of vaccination and CD4 T cells after COVID-19. These receptors lack a known antigen. Treatment noted: approximately 9-day PBMC culture with coronavirus spike peptide pools or control peptides (ViraFEST assay). CD4+ T cells that had been cultured provided DNA sequenced with the Oncomine TCR Beta short-read assay. TCRdb reanalysed the PCR reads using MiXCR and keeps one entry per CDR3 protein. The table has about 9,100 distinct CDR3 sequences, around 69% seen once; the top ten hold around two fifths. The specimen was CD4+ T cells from blood, cultured in vitro. Receptors originate from a human donor who had recovered from COVID-19.

The chain combines TRBV28 with TRBJ2-1; D is ambiguous. The CDR3 is 11 amino acids. The germline CDR1 and CDR2 sequences are MDHEN and SYDVKM. The V and J ends lost 3 bases and 7 bases respectively, with 4 bases between them. The CDR3, as DNA: TGTGCCAGCAGTTTGATGAATGAGCAGTTCTTC. Its translation is CASSLMNEQFF.

The chain links TRBV27 to TRBJ1-1, with D possibly matching TRBD1 (5 bases). Germline V gene data show CDR1 as MNHEY and CDR2 as SMNVEV (reference sequence). This CDR3 is 13 amino acids long. The ends were cut back, 3 bases at V and 3 bases at J, with 8 bases in the middle. The CDR3 loop is CASSFDRYTEAFF. Written as DNA, the CDR3 is TGTGCCAGCAGTTTTGACAGATACACTGAAGCTTTCTTT.

V usage is TRBV24-1 and J usage is TRBJ2-3, with D possibly being TRBD1 (6 bases). This CDR3 spans 13 amino acids. Germline V gives CDR1 KGHDR, CDR2 SFDVKD. Trimming cost V 7 bases and J 6 bases, with 13 bases left between them. The CDR3 here is CATSGQLGDTQYF. For the CDR3, the DNA is TGTGCCACCAGCGGACAGCTGGGGGATACGCAGTATTTT.

The chain joins TRBV28 to TRBJ2-7, with 8 bases lining up with TRBD1. The CDR3 has 16 residues. V was clipped by 1 base and J by 3 bases; unmatched bases: 8. From germline, CDR1 is MDHEN and CDR2 SYDVKM. CDR3 in DNA: TGTGCCAGCAGTTTATCTTACGGACAGGGAAACTACGAGCAGTACTTC. It is translated as CASSLSYGQGNYEQYF.

The chain recombines TRBV19 with TRBJ1-5; D unresolved. Trimming removed 2 bases at V and 9 bases at J, with 23 bases between. Germline V gives CDR1 LNHDA, CDR2 SQIVND (reference sequence). The CDR3 sequence is 17 residues long. The CDR3, as DNA: TGTGCCAGTAGTATAAGGGAGGGAGACGGTGGTTCACGGCCCCAGCATTTT. Translation: CASSIREGDGGSRPQHF.

The chain employs TRBV20-1 and TRBJ1-2, with D hard to call. The CDR3 extends over 15 amino acids. Germline CDR1 reads DFQATT; CDR2 reads SNEGSKA (reference sequence). The V end was cut by 0 bases, the J end by 2 bases, with 13 bases between. CDR3 in amino acids: CSARDNMVSNYGYTF. The CDR3 DNA follows: TGCAGTGCTAGAGATAACATGGTCTCCAACTATGGCTACACCTTC.

The chain employs TRBV5-4 and TRBJ1-5; no reliable D call. Germline V CDR1 and CDR2: SGHNT, YYREEE (reference sequence). This CDR3 region has 12 residues. V shed 0 bases and J shed 8 bases, with 6 bases lying between them. As DNA, the CDR3 is TGTGCCAGCAGCTTGGCCGGGGAGCCCCAGCATTTT. This sequence encodes CASSLAGEPQHF.

The CDR3 region is CASSLPGMNTEAFF. Here the CDR3 DNA reads TGTGCCAGCAGTTTGCCCGGGATGAACACTGAAGCTTTCTTT. The chain joins TRBV28 to TRBJ1-1; D gene unclear. Trimming shortened V by 3 bases and J by 0 bases, and 8 bases separated the two germline ends. CDR1 is MDHEN, CDR2 SYDVKM, per germline. The CDR3 spans 14 residues.

This clonotype was counted a single time. The rearrangement links TRBV11-2 to TRBJ1-1; D gene unclear. Deletions cut 1 base from V and 1 base from J, with 4 bases between. The CDR3 loop spans 13 amino acids. The germline V gene has CDR1 SGHAT and CDR2 FQNNGV. The DNA for the CDR3 is TGTGCCAGCAGCTTAGGACGGAACACTGAAGCTTTCTTT. Translated, it gives CASSLGRNTEAFF.

This clonotype was observed once. This chain's CDR3 is CASSPLAENNEQFF. CDR3 nucleotides: TGTGCCAGCAGTCCCCTTGCGGAGAACAATGAGCAGTTCTTC. The V and J genes are TRBV6-1 and TRBJ2-1, with no clear D. CDR1 MNHNS and CDR2 SASEGT come from the germline V gene. Trimming stripped 5 bases from V and 5 bases from J, with 13 bases between. The CDR3 consists of 14 residues.

The chain has TRBV6-1 and TRBJ1-2; 7 bases fit TRBD1. The CDR3 contains 15 residues. Germline V gives CDR1 MNHNS, CDR2 SASEGT. Germline trimming cut 6 bases from V and 3 bases from J; bases unmatched to any gene: 10. The CDR3 region is CASSLRGTADYGYTF. CDR3 DNA sequence: TGTGCCAGCAGCCTTAGGGGGACAGCGGACTATGGCTACACCTTC.

This chain connects TRBV20-1 to TRBJ2-5; D is unresolved. Germline V lookup: CDR1 DFQATT, CDR2 SNEGSKA (reference sequence). Trimming took off 2 bases at V and 5 bases at J, with 9 bases between the two ends. CDR3 length equals 12 residues. Here the CDR3 DNA reads TGCAGTGCTAGAAGATCCGGGGAGACCCAGTACTTC. This encodes CSARRSGETQYF.

The genes are TRBV20-1 and TRBJ2-3, with D uncertain. This CDR3 has 13 amino acids. Germline V gene lookup returns CDR1 DFQATT and CDR2 SNEGSKA (reference sequence). V dropped 2 bases and J dropped 2 bases, with 8 bases sitting between them. The CDR3 region is CSARPGPTDTQYF. In DNA form, the CDR3 reads TGCAGTGCTAGACCCGGACCCACAGATACGCAGTATTTT.